Listed here are 12 T cell receptor beta chains from one sample, sequenced in a study of monozygotic twins with inflammatory bowel disease. TCRdb reanalyzed the 5' RACE reads and collapses them to one entry per CDR3 protein, without DNA. The sample is made up of 330,000 or so distinct CDR3 sequences, and the top ten hold around 2% of it. The source material was blood. The receptors were gathered from a human donor with ulcerative colitis or Crohn's disease, or a healthy co-twin of an affected twin (not recorded which).

The rearrangement joins TRBV4-3 to TRBJ2-2; TCRdb's D gene call, TRBD2, goes unchecked for lack of DNA. The CDR3 totals 15 residues. Germline V gene sequence: CDR1 LGHNA, CDR2 YSLEER. CDR3 amino acids: CASSQAAALTGELFF.

The chain links TRBV4-1 to TRBJ2-7; TCRdb indicates TRBD2, and absent DNA this call remains unverified. CDR1 MGHRA and CDR2 YSYEKL come from the germline V gene. The CDR3 totals 17 residues. The CDR3 region is CASSQDVAGYRTYEQYF.

The rearrangement links TRBV9 to TRBJ2-7; TCRdb lists TRBD1, though no DNA is available to test this call. Looked up from germline, CDR1 is SGDLS and CDR2 is YYNGEE. The CDR3 loop spans 15 amino acids. The CDR3 sequence is CASSPLTGTSGEQYF.

The chain is built from TRBV4-3 and TRBJ1-4; TCRdb proposes TRBD1, but this gene call is untestable without DNA. This CDR3 comprises 14 residues. CDR1 LGHNA and CDR2 YSLEER come from the germline V gene. The CDR3 sequence: CASSPTVLYEKLFF.

J is TRBJ2-1 and V is TRBV11-2; the TCRdb call, TRBD1, lacks DNA for checking. The CDR3 is 17 amino acids. The germline gives CDR1 SGHAT, CDR2 FQNNGV. CDR3 in amino acids: CASRAVVPGGPVNEQFF.

J is TRBJ2-3 and V is TRBV30. Germline V gene data show CDR1 as GTSNPN and CDR2 as SVGIG (reference sequence). The CDR3 has 13 amino acids. CDR3: CAWTVANTDTQYF.

The J gene is TRBJ2-5, the V gene TRBV7-7. The CDR3 spans 11 residues. Germline-derived CDR1 and CDR2 are SSHAT and FNYEAQ (reference sequence). CDR3 region: CASGVLETQYF.

V and J are TRBV2 and TRBJ2-7; TCRdb designates TRBD1, a call that cannot be tested without DNA. The CDR3 has 13 residues. Germline V lookup: CDR1 SNHLY, CDR2 FYNNEI. The CDR3 sequence: CARRHRGSSEQYF.

This sequence joins TRBV29-1 and TRBJ1-3; TCRdb proposes TRBD1, but this gene call is untestable without DNA. CDR3 length: 13 amino acids. Per germline, CDR1 SQVTM and CDR2 ANQGSEA. CDR3 amino acids: CSVERDRGNTIYF.

The V and J genes are TRBV9 and TRBJ1-1; TCRdb designates TRBD1, a call that cannot be tested without DNA. The CDR3 runs 15 residues. The V gene's germline CDR1 is SGDLS and CDR2 YYNGEE. The CDR3 loop is CASSSNRGLNTEAFF.

The gene calls are TRBV7-9 and TRBJ2-5. Germline lookup yields CDR1 SEHNR and CDR2 FQNEAQ (reference sequence). The CDR3 totals 15 residues. Here the CDR3 reads CPSSSKEVTEETQYF. The full variable domain, with the rest looked up from reference TRBV7-9 and TRBJ2-5, is DTGVSQNPRHKITKRGQNVTFRCDPISEHNRLYWYRQTLGQGPEFLTYFQNEAQLEKSRLLSDRFSAERPKGSFSTLEIQRTEQGDSAMYLCPSSSKEVTEETQYFGPGTRLLVL.

J is TRBJ2-7 and V is TRBV20-1; TCRdb reports TRBD1, a call that lacks DNA to check it against. The germline V gene has CDR1 DFQATT and CDR2 SNEGSKA (reference sequence). The CDR3 is 12 residues long. The CDR3 here is CSRAQSSYEQYF.